This TCR beta chain was recorded in a study of blood T cells in healthy people across ages. Together with a sample-barcoded 5' primer, a J-beta primer mix was included in a second PCR lasting about 7 to 11 cycles. TCRdb called the 5' RACE reads again in MiXCR, with one record for every CDR3 protein. Of 700,000 to 950,000 distinct CDR3 sequences detected, 58% appear once; the ten largest clones hold around 22%. Germline V CDR1 and CDR2: WSHSY, SAAADI. This CDR3 comprises 12 residues. The source material was blood. This chain connects TRBV10-2 to TRBJ2-5; D possibly corresponds to TRBD1 (5 bases). Judging by the DNA end, TRBJ2-7 fits better; the J call may be wrong. This receptor was identified in a man aged 25-40 years in good health. Here the CDR3 DNA reads TGCGCCAGCAGTAAGACAGACTACGAGCAGTACTTC. Its protein is CASSKTDYEQYF.